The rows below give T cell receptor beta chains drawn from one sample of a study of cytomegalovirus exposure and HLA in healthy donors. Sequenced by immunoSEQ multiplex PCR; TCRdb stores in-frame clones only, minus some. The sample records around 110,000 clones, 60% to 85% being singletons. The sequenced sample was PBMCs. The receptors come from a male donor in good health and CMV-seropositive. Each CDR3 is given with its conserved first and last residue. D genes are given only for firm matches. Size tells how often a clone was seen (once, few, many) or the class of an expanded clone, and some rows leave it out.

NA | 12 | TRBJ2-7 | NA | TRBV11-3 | TGTGCCAGCAGCTCAGGGGACTACGAGCAGTACTTC | CASSSGDYEQYF
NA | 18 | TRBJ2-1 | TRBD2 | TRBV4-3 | TGCGCCAGCAGCCAAGATCCGGGGCGGGAGGGCCAGTATGATGAGCAGTTCTTC | CASSQDPGREGQYDEQFF
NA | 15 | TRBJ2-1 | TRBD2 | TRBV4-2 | TGTGCCAGCAGGCCTGGGGGACTAGCGAACAATGAGCAGTTCTTC | CASRPGGLANNEQFF
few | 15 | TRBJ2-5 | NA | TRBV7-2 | TGTGCCAGCAGCTTAGACGGGAGCAGCGGCGAGACCCAGTACTTC | CASSLDGSSGETQYF
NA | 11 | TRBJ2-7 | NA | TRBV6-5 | TGTGCCAGCAGTCAGAACAGAGAGCAGTACTTC | CASSQNREQYF
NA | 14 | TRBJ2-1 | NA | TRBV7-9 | TGTGCCAGCTTACTAGGGGGAACCTACAATGAGCAGTTCTTC | CASLLGGTYNEQFF
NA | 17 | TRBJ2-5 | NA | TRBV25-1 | TGTGCCAGCAGTGAATGGGGAACAGGGAGGGCCCAAGAGACCCAGTACTTC | CASSEWGTGRAQETQYF
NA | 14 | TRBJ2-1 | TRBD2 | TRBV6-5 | TGTGCCAGCAGTTACGACGGACTAGCGGGAGAGCAGTTCTTC | CASSYDGLAGEQFF
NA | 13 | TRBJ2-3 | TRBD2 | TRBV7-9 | TGTGCCAGCAGCAGCGGGGTACCAGATACGCAGTATTTT | CASSSGVPDTQYF
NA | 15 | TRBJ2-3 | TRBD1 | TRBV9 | TGTGCCAGCAGCACGCAGACAGGGTTCGGAGATACGCAGTATTTT | CASSTQTGFGDTQYF
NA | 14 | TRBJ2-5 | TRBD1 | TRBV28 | TGTGCCAGCAGTTTCCCGACAGGGGGCGAGACCCAGTACTTC | CASSFPTGGETQYF
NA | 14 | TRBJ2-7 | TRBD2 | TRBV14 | TGTGCCAGCAGCAGGACTAGCGGGACCTACGAGCAGTACTTC | CASSRTSGTYEQYF
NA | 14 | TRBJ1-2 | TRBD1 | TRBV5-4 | TGTGCCAGCAGCTCGGACAGGGGGCTGCAAGGCTACACCTTC | CASSSDRGLQGYTF
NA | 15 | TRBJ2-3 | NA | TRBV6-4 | TGTGCCAGCAGTGACGGTGGGGGGGCCACAGATACGCAGTATTTT | CASSDGGGATDTQYF
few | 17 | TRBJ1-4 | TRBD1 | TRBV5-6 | TGTGCCAGCAGCTTGGGGCTGCAGGGGGCCATTGGGGAAAAACTGTTTTTT | CASSLGLQGAIGEKLFF